Below, 5 T cell receptor beta chains from the same sample are listed, as sequenced in a study of blood T cell repertoires in COVID-19. Clones were read by immunoSEQ multiplex PCR, and TCRdb kept only the in-frame ones, dropping some. This table has roughly 130,000 clones, approximately 89% appearing once. The sequencing input was peripheral blood. The source of these receptors is a woman in her sixties or seventies with acute or convalescent COVID-19.

This clone was observed a single time. This chain uses TRBV6-5 with TRBJ2-7; 7 nucleotides line up with TRBD2. J was trimmed by 1 base and V by 2 bases; bases with no gene match: 5. The CDR3 is 15 amino acids. CDR1 and CDR2 (germline): MNHEY, SVGAGI. CDR3 DNA: TGTGCCAGCAGTTACGGGGGGGGACTTTCCTACGAGCAGTACTTC. Its translation is CASSYGGGLSYEQYF.

The chain employs TRBV9 and TRBJ2-1; TRBD2 matches at 15 bases. V was pared by 2 bases and J by 0 bases, with 9 bases of the junction left unmatched. Germline V gene lookup returns CDR1 SGDLS and CDR2 YYNGEE. This CDR3 is built from 20 residues. The CDR3 sequence is CASSVMGLAGGDVSYNEQFF. The DNA of the CDR3 is TGTGCCAGCAGCGTCATGGGACTAGCGGGAGGAGATGTCTCCTACAATGAGCAGTTCTTC.

V is TRBV11-2 and J is TRBJ2-5, with D possibly being TRBD2 (5 bases). The V and J ends lost 5 bases and 4 bases respectively, with 11 bases between them. The CDR3 runs 13 residues. Germline CDR1 is SGHAT and CDR2 is FQNNGV. CDR3 loop: CASSQGGGETQYF. In DNA, the CDR3 is TGTGCCAGCAGCCAAGGAGGCGGAGAGACCCAGTACTTC.

This clone was counted once. This chain links TRBV5-5 with TRBJ2-5; D not resolved. V dropped 0 bases and J dropped 1 base, with 7 bases sitting between them. The CDR3 covers 14 residues. Germline CDR1 reads SGHKS; CDR2 reads YYEKEE (reference sequence). The CDR3 DNA sequence: TGTGCCAGCAGCTTGGCTCACAGCCAAGAGACCCAGTACTTC. The encoded protein is CASSLAHSQETQYF.

The DNA for the CDR3 is TGTGCCAGCAGCTCCGGGACAGGGAAGGCCGAGGCTTTCTTT. This gives the protein CASSSGTGKAEAFF. The J gene is TRBJ1-1, the V gene TRBV5-6; TRBD1 matches 9 bases. This CDR3 region has 14 residues. V dropped 3 bases and J dropped 11; count of bases not matched to a gene: 11. Germline CDR1 is SGHDT and CDR2 is YYEEEE.